Shown below are 24 T cell receptor beta chains from a single sample sequenced in a study of control samples from healthy donors and cancer patients. Here immunoSEQ multiplex PCR was the method, and the copy in TCRdb shows in-frame clones only, minus some. The sample lists over 60,000 clones, 85% occurring once. Material for sequencing was blood. The receptors stem from a man between 40 and 49 years old in good health.

CDR3 coding DNA: TGTGCCAGCAGCTTAGTCTACGAGAGGAGTAATGAAAAACTGTTTTTT. It codes for CASSLVYERSNEKLFF. The chain employs TRBV7-8 and TRBJ1-4, with D uncertain. This CDR3 spans 16 amino acids. In germline, CDR1 is SGHVS, CDR2 FQNEAQ. V was cut by 1 base and J by 4 bases, with 13 bases left in between.

This clone has a count of ten or more. The chain couples TRBV5-4 to TRBJ2-5; 10 bases fit TRBD2. This CDR3 has 16 amino acids. Germline CDR1 SGHNT, CDR2 YYREEE (reference sequence). J was trimmed by 1 base and V by 0 bases; bases with no gene match: 3. Here the CDR3 reads CASSLELAGGQETQYF. Written as DNA, the CDR3 is TGTGCCAGCAGCTTGGAGTTAGCGGGGGGCCAAGAGACCCAGTACTTC.

The chain recombines TRBV2 with TRBJ1-4; TRBD1 matches 8 bases. This CDR3 contains 13 residues. Germline lookup yields CDR1 SNHLY and CDR2 FYNNEI. The junction had 2 bases not matched to a gene; V was cut back by 3 bases and J by 8 bases. CDR3 sequence reads: CASSDRGREKLFF. Written as DNA, the CDR3 is TGTGCCAGCAGTGACAGGGGGCGGGAAAAACTGTTTTTT. The complete variable domain, with remaining parts taken from reference TRBV2 and TRBJ1-4, reads EPEVTQTPSHQVTQMGQEVILRCVPISNHLYFYWYRQILGQKVEFLVSFYNNEISEKSEIFDDQFSVERPDGSNFTLKIRSTKLEDSAMYFCASSDRGREKLFFGSGTQLSVL.

This chain uses TRBV7-3 with TRBJ1-1, with D uncertain. Trimming removed 4 bases at V and 6 bases at J, with 12 bases between. The CDR3 contains 13 residues. Germline CDR1 reads SGHTA; CDR2 reads FQGTGA. In nucleotides, the CDR3 is TGTGCCAGCAGCTCCGGCGATAGGGCTGAAGCTTTCTTT. Amino acids: CASSSGDRAEAFF.

The CDR3 sequence: CASSLMTSGTGELFF. The CDR3 nucleotides are TGTGCCAGCAGCCTGATGACTAGCGGCACCGGGGAGCTGTTTTTT. This chain links TRBV7-2 with TRBJ2-2; 9 bases agree with TRBD2. The CDR3 is made up of 15 amino acids. Germline V gene data show CDR1 as SGHTA and CDR2 as FQGNSA. V dropped 5 bases and J dropped 4; count of bases not matched to a gene: 5.

V is TRBV30 and J is TRBJ2-7; D is unclear. The germline gives CDR1 GTSNPN, CDR2 SVGIG (reference sequence). Trimming shortened V by 3 bases and J by 2 bases, and 11 bases separated the two germline ends. CDR3 length: 13 amino acids. CDR3 loop: CAWSPRATYEQYF. The CDR3 coding sequence is TGTGCCTGGAGCCCTAGGGCTACCTACGAGCAGTACTTC.

This clone was observed a few times. J is TRBJ1-1 and V is TRBV19, with 7 bases that match TRBD1. The CDR3 has 15 amino acids. Germline lookup yields CDR1 LNHDA and CDR2 SQIVND (reference sequence). With 5 bases clipped from V and 4 bases from J, the junction kept 10 bases outside the gene matches. For the CDR3, the DNA is TGTGCCAGTAGTGTCAAACAGGGGCAGGGCACTGAAGCTTTCTTT. It translates to CASSVKQGQGTEAFF. Full variable domain (missing parts from reference TRBV19 and TRBJ1-1): DGGITQSPKYLFRKEGQNVTLSCEQNLNHDAMYWYRQDPGQGLRLIYYSQIVNDFQKGDIAEGYSVSREKKESFPLTVTSAQKNPTAFYLCASSVKQGQGTEAFFGQGTRLTVV.

The chain employs TRBV29-1 and TRBJ1-2, with D hard to call. Trimming cost V 6 bases and J 5 bases, with 10 bases left between them. The CDR3 is made up of 11 amino acids. The germline V gene has CDR1 SQVTM and CDR2 ANQGSEA. The CDR3 sequence: CSVEGRYGYTF. The DNA of the CDR3 is TGCAGCGTCGAGGGTCGATATGGCTACACCTTC.

The rearrangement joins TRBV10-1 to TRBJ2-3; D gene unclear. Germline CDR1 reads WNHNN; CDR2 reads SYGVQD (reference sequence). The V end was cut by 2 bases, the J end by 1 base, with 13 bases between. This CDR3 has 16 amino acids. The CDR3 DNA reads TGCGCCAGCAGTGAGAGTCAGTTATTCGGCACAGATACGCAGTATTTT. Translation: CASSESQLFGTDTQYF.

V gene TRBV7-2 combines with J gene TRBJ2-7; D gene uncertain. Trimming left V 1 base short and J 2 bases short, with 15 bases between. CDR1 and CDR2 (germline): SGHTA, FQGNSA. The CDR3 is 16 residues long. The CDR3 reads CASSLGSATPTYEQYF. The CDR3 nucleotides read TGTGCCAGCAGCTTAGGGTCGGCGACACCAACCTACGAGCAGTACTTC.

The rearrangement uses TRBV27 and TRBJ2-3; no firm D call. The CDR3 spans 14 residues. Germline-derived CDR1 and CDR2 are MNHEY and SMNVEV (reference sequence). Trimming shortened V by 2 bases and J by 2 bases, and 8 bases separated the two germline ends. The chain's CDR3 is CASSLNRNTDTQYF. The CDR3 DNA is TGTGCCAGCAGTTTAAATAGGAACACAGATACGCAGTATTTT.

This clone was detected a few times. This rearrangement joins TRBV19 to TRBJ2-7; TRBD2 might be the D (6 bases). The V gene's germline CDR1 is LNHDA and CDR2 SQIVND (reference sequence). CDR3 size: 15 residues. Trimming took 3 bases from V and 4 from J, leaving 16 bases between them. CDR3 residues: CASSIEAGFMYEQYF. Here the CDR3 DNA reads TGTGCCAGTAGTATCGAGGCGGGGTTTATGTACGAGCAGTACTTC.

The genes are TRBV6-5 and TRBJ1-4; D ambiguous. The V end was cut by 5 bases, the J end by 0 bases, with 10 bases between. Germline assignment: CDR1 MNHEY and CDR2 SVGAGI. The CDR3 totals 15 residues. CDR3 residues: CASSPTRTTNEKLFF. The CDR3 coding sequence is TGTGCCAGCAGTCCTACACGTACAACTAATGAAAAACTGTTTTTT.

This clone has only one observation. V is TRBV5-1 and J is TRBJ1-2; 10 bases are a match to TRBD1. The CDR3 is 15 residues long. V was clipped by 4 bases and J by 1 base; unmatched bases: 4. Germline CDR1 SGHRS, CDR2 YFSETQ. This chain's CDR3 is CASSHGTGVNYGYTF. The CDR3, as DNA: TGCGCCAGCAGCCACGGGACAGGGGTTAACTATGGCTACACCTTC.

The gene calls are TRBV28 and TRBJ1-1; D not resolved. The V and J ends lost 6 bases and 1 base respectively, with 6 bases between them. Germline values: CDR1 MDHEN, CDR2 SYDVKM. The CDR3 length is 12 residues. CDR3 DNA sequence: TGTGCCAGCAGGACACCGAACACTGAAGCTTTCTTT. It yields the protein CASRTPNTEAFF.

The chain employs TRBV5-4 and TRBJ2-2; no clear D gene. V was shortened by 0 bases and J by 3 bases, with 9 bases between the two germline ends. CDR1 is SGHNT and CDR2 is YYREEE in the germline V gene (reference sequence). This CDR3 is built from 15 residues. The CDR3 region has the DNA TGTGCCAGCAGCTTGGGCAGAAATTACACCGGGGAGCTGTTTTTT. It specifies CASSLGRNYTGELFF. Drawing the rest from reference TRBV5-4 and TRBJ2-2, the complete variable domain is ETGVTQSPTHLIKTRGQQVTLRCSSQSGHNTVSWYQQALGQGPQFIFQYYREEENGRGNFPPRFSGLQFPNYSSELNVNALELDDSALYLCASSLGRNYTGELFFGEGSRLTVL.

The chain recombines TRBV5-8 with TRBJ1-3; perhaps TRBD1 as D (5 bases). This CDR3 spans 15 amino acids. Germline assignment: CDR1 SGHTS and CDR2 YDEGEE. Trimming removed 4 bases at V and 0 bases at J, with 11 bases between. CDR3 sequence reads: CASSPGQSSGNTIYF. CDR3 coding DNA: TGTGCCAGCAGCCCCGGACAAAGCTCTGGAAACACCATATATTTT.

V gene TRBV7-9 combines with J gene TRBJ2-7; possible D gene TRBD2, 6 bases. Germline V gene lookup returns CDR1 SEHNR and CDR2 FQNEAQ (reference sequence). The ends were cut back, 5 bases at V and 2 bases at J, with 16 bases in the middle. The CDR3 has 15 amino acids. In nucleotides, the CDR3 is TGTGCCAGCAGCGTAAACCGGGACTTTACCTACGAGCAGTACTTC. Translated, it gives CASSVNRDFTYEQYF.

The chain recombines TRBV2 with TRBJ2-2, with 13 nucleotides matching TRBD2. Per the germline V gene, CDR1 is SNHLY and CDR2 is FYNNEI. After removal of 6 bases from V and 8 bases from J, the junction contained 6 bases not matched to a gene. This CDR3 contains 15 residues. In DNA form, the CDR3 reads TGTGCCAGCAGCCGACTAGCGGGAGGAGGGGGGGAGCTGTTTTTT. Its translation is CASSRLAGGGGELFF.

The chain has TRBV15 and TRBJ1-2, with 9 bases identical to TRBD1. CDR3 length: 17 amino acids. CDR1 is LNHNV, CDR2 YYDKDF, per germline (reference sequence). J gave up 0 bases and V 4 bases, and 9 bases lay outside the gene matches. DNA for the CDR3: TGTGCCACCAGCACGGGGACAGGGTTAGTCACTAACTATGGCTACACCTTC. As protein: CATSTGTGLVTNYGYTF.

This clone came up a few times. The J gene is TRBJ2-6, the V gene TRBV5-4; 10 nucleotides line up with TRBD1. Germline-derived CDR1 and CDR2 are SGHNT and YYREEE (reference sequence). After removal of 4 bases from V and 0 bases from J, the junction contained 7 bases not matched to a gene. CDR3 size: 18 residues. The CDR3 region has the DNA TGTGCCAGCAGCCATAGACAGGGGGCGAGCTCTGGGGCCAACGTCCTGACTTTC. Protein product: CASSHRQGASSGANVLTF. Variable domain in full (rest from reference TRBV5-4 and TRBJ2-6): ETGVTQSPTHLIKTRGQQVTLRCSSQSGHNTVSWYQQALGQGPQFIFQYYREEENGRGNFPPRFSGLQFPNYSSELNVNALELDDSALYLCASSHRQGASSGANVLTFGAGSRLTVL.

The chain has TRBV14 and TRBJ1-2, with TRBD1 matching over 8 bases. Germline loops: CDR1 SGHDN, CDR2 FVKESK. The CDR3 covers 15 residues. After removal of 2 bases from V and 5 bases from J, the junction contained 7 bases not matched to a gene. CDR3 sequence (DNA): TGTGCCAGCAGCCAAAGGGCAGGGGGCGGGTATGGCTACACCTTC. This gives the protein CASSQRAGGGYGYTF.

The rearrangement uses TRBV19 and TRBJ1-2, with 8 bases aligning to TRBD1. The CDR3 consists of 12 residues. Trimming at V came to 10 bases and at J to 4 bases, leaving 5 bases not matched to a gene. Germline CDR1 reads LNHDA; CDR2 reads SQIVND (reference sequence). The chain's CDR3 is CAIGGTGYGYTF. DNA for the CDR3: TGTGCCATCGGCGGGACAGGCTATGGCTACACCTTC.

The rearrangement uses TRBV11-2 and TRBJ1-3; D unclear. Germline V CDR1 and CDR2: SGHAT, FQNNGV. There are 14 residues in the CDR3. Between the trimmed V and J ends, which lost 1 base and 9 bases, there was a span of 13 bases. CDR3 in amino acids: CASSLAADRATIYF. CDR3 DNA sequence: TGTGCCAGCAGCTTAGCGGCCGACCGGGCCACCATATATTTT.